This is a list of T cell receptor beta chains from one sample in a study of T cell responses to AZD1222 COVID-19 vaccine. Here immunoSEQ multiplex PCR was the method, and the copy in TCRdb shows in-frame clones only, minus some. The sample shows nearly 90,000 clones, around 88% of them seen only once. Source: peripheral blood, taken on day 0 of MenACWY control vaccination. All receptors derive from an adult in good health. Each CDR3 is given without its conserved first and last residue. Each record gives: J gene, V gene, clone size, CDR3 protein. Clone size is given for some rows only: seen once, a few or many times, or a class if the clone is expanded.

TRBJ1-1 TRBV3-1/TRBV3-2 . ASSLTGARTEAF
TRBJ1-1 TRBV19 once ASSKWNTEAF
TRBJ2-2 TRBV11-1 . ASSFHSTGELF
TRBJ1-1 TRBV5-6 . ASSLRGNTEAF
TRBJ1-4 TRBV5-6 . ASSLYRGSEKLF
TRBJ2-7 TRBV5-5 few ASSGTTGGVYEQY
TRBJ2-3 TRBV7-8 . ASSLYLIPWGGESTDTQY
TRBJ1-5 TRBV5-6 once ASSLGSRGEPQH
TRBJ2-3 TRBV5-1 . ASRNFGGGPDTQY
TRBJ2-3 TRBV6-5 . ASTQDRSSTDTQY
TRBJ1-5 TRBV30 . AWSVGYSNQPQH
TRBJ1-4 TRBV3-1/TRBV3-2 few ASSQEGWDEKLF
TRBJ2-2 TRBV7-2 . ASTYRGGPNTGELF
TRBJ2-5 TRBV7-9 . ASSPGLAGDVETQY
TRBJ1-1 TRBV10-3 . AINEGDSNTEAF
TRBJ1-2 TRBV2 . ASSGRDYGYT
TRBJ2-3 TRBV7-9 . ASSSPGLDRTDTQY
TRBJ1-6 TRBV7-9 . ASSWEGSYNSPLH
TRBJ1-5 TRBV19 . ASSIDRASNQPQH
TRBJ1-1 TRBV6-1 . ASSEERRFTEAF
TRBJ1-3 TRBV18 . ASSPPAGANSGNTIY
TRBJ2-1 TRBV27 . ASTPGRDLSYNEQF
TRBJ1-1 TRBV11-2 . ASSLGPDEAF
TRBJ2-7 TRBV25-1 . ASATGAYEQY
TRBJ2-7 TRBV9 once ASSVGAYTGPHSYEQY
TRBJ1-1 TRBV19 . ASSRGTGSMNTEAF
TRBJ2-5 TRBV6-6 . ASKSGVGETQY
TRBJ2-7 TRBV4-1 . ASSQESPNPSYEQY
TRBJ1-1 TRBV12-3/TRBV12-4 . ASSSYTEAF
TRBJ1-1 TRBV30 . AWSGGGGTAF
TRBJ1-5 TRBV19 . ASSASAGNQPQH
TRBJ1-1 TRBV7-8 . ASSLRQSNTEAF
TRBJ1-3 TRBV5-1 . ASSSGGDTIY
TRBJ2-1 TRBV2 few ASSLSGGAYNEQF
TRBJ1-5 TRBV30 few AWSPQTGGNQPQH
TRBJ2-3 TRBV18 . ASSPRGQGEGTQY
TRBJ2-5 TRBV2 . ASSPDASRETQY
TRBJ1-1 TRBV4-3 . ASSQDGGGDTEAF
TRBJ2-5 TRBV6-5 . ASRGISQETQY
TRBJ1-3 TRBV19 . ASSIGPSSGNTIY
TRBJ2-2 TRBV7-9 once ASRPGLAAHTGELF
TRBJ2-3 TRBV3-1/TRBV3-2 . ASSQASVRTDTQY
TRBJ1-6 TRBV9 . ASSAWRSNSPLH
TRBJ1-6 TRBV19 . ASSIVAGAADSPLH
TRBJ2-5 TRBV4-2 few ASSQERLQETQY
TRBJ2-1 TRBV7-3 . ASSHAGTNNEQF
TRBJ2-1 TRBV7-2 . ASSPYQGEQF
TRBJ1-6 TRBV6-4 . ASSEQGQGSPLH
TRBJ1-2 TRBV5-4 . ASSLVEGTDGYT
TRBJ1-2 TRBV5-6 . ASSFRANYGYT
TRBJ1-3 TRBV6-6 once ASSYSGGTLGNTIY
TRBJ1-1 TRBV6-1 . ASSEFWGTMNTEAF
TRBJ2-7 TRBV2 . ASSENGDYEQY
TRBJ1-5 TRBV6-4 . ASHPRDTHSNQPQH
TRBJ1-2 TRBV30 . AWSTRTSGYGYT
TRBJ2-7 TRBV5-1 . ASSLTGAAPDEQY
TRBJ2-3 TRBV18 . ASFADRGGDTQY
TRBJ1-5 TRBV2 . ASTLDSYSNQPQH
TRBJ2-6 TRBV4-2 once ASSQDAGGANVLT
TRBJ2-3 TRBV30 . AWTRQGVTDTQY